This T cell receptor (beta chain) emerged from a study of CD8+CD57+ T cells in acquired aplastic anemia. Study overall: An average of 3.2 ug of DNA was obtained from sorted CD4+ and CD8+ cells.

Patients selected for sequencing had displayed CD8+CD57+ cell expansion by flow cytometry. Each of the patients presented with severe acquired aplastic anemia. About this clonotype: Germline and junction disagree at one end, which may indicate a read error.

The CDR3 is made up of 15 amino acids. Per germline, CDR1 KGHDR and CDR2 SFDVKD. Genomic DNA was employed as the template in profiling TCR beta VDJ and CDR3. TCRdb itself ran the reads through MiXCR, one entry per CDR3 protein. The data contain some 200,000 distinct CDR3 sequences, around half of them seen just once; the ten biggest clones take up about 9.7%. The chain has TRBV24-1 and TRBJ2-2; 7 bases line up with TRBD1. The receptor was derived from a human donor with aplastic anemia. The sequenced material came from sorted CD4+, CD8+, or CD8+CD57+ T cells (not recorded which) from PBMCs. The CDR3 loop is CATSDSGQHTEELFF. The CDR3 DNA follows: TGTGCCACCAGTGATTCGGGACAGCACACCGAGGAGCTGTTTTTT.